This T cell receptor beta chain was obtained from a study of cytomegalovirus exposure and HLA in healthy donors. TCRdb's table, derived via immunoSEQ multiplex PCR, lists solely in-frame clones and lacks some. Among under 250,000 clones listed, 75% to 90% were seen once. Trimming shortened V by 4 bases and J by 0 bases, and 17 bases separated the two germline ends. The length of the CDR3 is 17 residues. Germline CDR1 and CDR2: SNHLY and FYNNEI. The rearrangement joins TRBV2 to TRBJ2-3; a possible D gene is TRBD2 (5 bases). Sequencing was performed on PBMCs. The source is a woman aged 18-29 years in good health and CMV-seronegative. The CDR3 sequence is CASSAWRAPTSTDTQYF. For the CDR3, the DNA is TGTGCCAGCAGTGCCTGGCGGGCGCCGACTAGCACAGATACGCAGTATTTT. Supplemented by reference TRBV2 and TRBJ2-3, the full variable domain reads EPEVTQTPSHQVTQMGQEVILRCVPISNHLYFYWYRQILGQKVEFLVSFYNNEISEKSEIFDDQFSVERPDGSNFTLKIRSTKLEDSAMYFCASSAWRAPTSTDTQYFGPGTRLTVL.